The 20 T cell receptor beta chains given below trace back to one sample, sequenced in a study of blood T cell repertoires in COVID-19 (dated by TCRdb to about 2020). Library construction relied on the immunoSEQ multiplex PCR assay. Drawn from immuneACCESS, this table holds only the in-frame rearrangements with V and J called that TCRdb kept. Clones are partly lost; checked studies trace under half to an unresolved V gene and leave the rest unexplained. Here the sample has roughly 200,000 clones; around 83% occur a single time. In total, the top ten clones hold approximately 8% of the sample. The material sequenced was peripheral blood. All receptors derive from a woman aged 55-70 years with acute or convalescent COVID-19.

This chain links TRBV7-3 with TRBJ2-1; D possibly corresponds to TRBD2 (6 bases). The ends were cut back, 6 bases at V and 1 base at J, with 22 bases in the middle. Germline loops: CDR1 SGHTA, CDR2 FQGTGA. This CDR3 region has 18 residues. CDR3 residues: CASSHTGRLDDSYNEQFF. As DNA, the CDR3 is TGTGCCAGCAGTCATACCGGGAGACTAGACGATTCCTACAATGAGCAGTTCTTC.

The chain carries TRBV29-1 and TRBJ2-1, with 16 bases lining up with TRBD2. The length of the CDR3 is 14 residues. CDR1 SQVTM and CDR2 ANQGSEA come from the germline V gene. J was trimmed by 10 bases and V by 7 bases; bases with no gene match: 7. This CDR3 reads CSAPGLAGGGEQFF. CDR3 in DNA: TGCAGCGCCCCGGGACTAGCGGGAGGGGGGGAGCAGTTCTTC.

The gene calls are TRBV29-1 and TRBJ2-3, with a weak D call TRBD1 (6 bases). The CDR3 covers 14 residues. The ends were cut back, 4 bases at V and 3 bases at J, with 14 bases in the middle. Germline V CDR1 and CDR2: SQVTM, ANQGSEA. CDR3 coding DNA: TGCAGCGTTGCGCCAGGGGAGAGAACAGATACGCAGTATTTT. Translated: CSVAPGERTDTQYF.

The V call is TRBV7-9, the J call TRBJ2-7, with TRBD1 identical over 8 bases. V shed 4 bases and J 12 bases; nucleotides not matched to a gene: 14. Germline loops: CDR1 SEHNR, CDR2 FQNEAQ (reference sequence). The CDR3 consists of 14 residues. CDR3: CASSSGQGVTRLYF. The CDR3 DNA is TGTGCCAGCAGCTCCGGACAGGGAGTAACTCGTTTGTACTTC.

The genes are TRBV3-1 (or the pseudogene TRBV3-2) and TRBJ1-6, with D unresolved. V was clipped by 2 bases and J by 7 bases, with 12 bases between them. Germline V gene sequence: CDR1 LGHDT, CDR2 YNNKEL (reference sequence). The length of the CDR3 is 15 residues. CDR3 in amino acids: CASSQTGALNSPLHF. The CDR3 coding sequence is TGTGCCAGCAGCCAAACGGGAGCCCTCAATTCACCCCTCCACTTT.

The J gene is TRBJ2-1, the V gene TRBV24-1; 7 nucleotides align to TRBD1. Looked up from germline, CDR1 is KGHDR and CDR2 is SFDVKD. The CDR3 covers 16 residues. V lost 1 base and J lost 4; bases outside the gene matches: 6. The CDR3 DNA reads TGTGCCACCAGTGATTTTACGGCAGGGGGATACAATGAGCAGTTCTTC. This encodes CATSDFTAGGYNEQFF.

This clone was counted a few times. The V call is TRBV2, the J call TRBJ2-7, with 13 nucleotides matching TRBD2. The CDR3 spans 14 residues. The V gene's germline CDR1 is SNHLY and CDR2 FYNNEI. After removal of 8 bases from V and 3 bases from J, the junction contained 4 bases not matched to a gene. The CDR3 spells CASATSGRGYEQYF. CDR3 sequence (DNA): TGTGCCAGCGCTACTAGCGGGAGGGGCTACGAGCAGTACTTC.

Here the CDR3 reads CASSLGQTQYF. The DNA of the CDR3 is TGTGCCAGCAGCTTGGGACAAACTCAGTACTTC. This chain joins TRBV5-4 and TRBJ2-4; D is unclear. This CDR3 spans 11 amino acids. V dropped 0 bases and J dropped 12 bases, with 7 bases sitting between them. Germline V gene data show CDR1 as SGHNT and CDR2 as YYREEE (reference sequence).

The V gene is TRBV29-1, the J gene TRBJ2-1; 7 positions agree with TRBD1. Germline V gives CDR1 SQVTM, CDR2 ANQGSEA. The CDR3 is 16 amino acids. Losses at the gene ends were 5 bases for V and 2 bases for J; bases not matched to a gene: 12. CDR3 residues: CSVRGGGDRTYNEQFF. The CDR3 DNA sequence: TGCAGCGTTAGAGGGGGTGGGGACAGAACCTACAATGAGCAGTTCTTC.

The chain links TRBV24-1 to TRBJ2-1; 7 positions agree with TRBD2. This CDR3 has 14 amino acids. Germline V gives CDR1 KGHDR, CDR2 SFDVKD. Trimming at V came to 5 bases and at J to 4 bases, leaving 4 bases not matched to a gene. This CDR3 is CATSVAGVYNEQFF. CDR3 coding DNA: TGTGCCACCAGTGTCGCGGGAGTTTACAATGAGCAGTTCTTC.

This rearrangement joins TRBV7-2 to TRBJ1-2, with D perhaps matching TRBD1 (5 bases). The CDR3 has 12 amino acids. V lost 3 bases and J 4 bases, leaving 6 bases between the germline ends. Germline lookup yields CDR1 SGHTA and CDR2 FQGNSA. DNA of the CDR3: TGTGCCAGCAGCTTCGACAGCTATGGCTACACCTTC. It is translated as CASSFDSYGYTF.

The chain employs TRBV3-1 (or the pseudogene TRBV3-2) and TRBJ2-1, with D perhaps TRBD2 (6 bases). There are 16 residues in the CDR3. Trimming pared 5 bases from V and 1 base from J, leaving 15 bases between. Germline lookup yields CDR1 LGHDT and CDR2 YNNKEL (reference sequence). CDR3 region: CASSASGTLSYNEQFF. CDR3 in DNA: TGTGCCAGCAGCGCTTCCGGGACTTTATCCTACAATGAGCAGTTCTTC.

This CDR3 is CASGALAGVYGELFF. DNA of the CDR3: TGTGCCAGCGGGGCACTAGCGGGAGTTTACGGGGAGCTGTTTTTT. The chain couples TRBV6-5 to TRBJ2-2, with 11 bases aligning to TRBD2. The V gene's germline CDR1 is MNHEY and CDR2 SVGAGI. V shed 8 bases, J shed 7 bases, and the junction held 9 bases outside the gene matches. This CDR3 has 15 residues.

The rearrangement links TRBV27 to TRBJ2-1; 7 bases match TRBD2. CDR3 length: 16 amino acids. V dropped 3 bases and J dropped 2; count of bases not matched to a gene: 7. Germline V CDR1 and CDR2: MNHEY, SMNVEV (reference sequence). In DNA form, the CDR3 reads TGTGCCAGCAGTTTCGAGAGCGGGACTACCTACAATGAGCAGTTCTTC. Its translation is CASSFESGTTYNEQFF.

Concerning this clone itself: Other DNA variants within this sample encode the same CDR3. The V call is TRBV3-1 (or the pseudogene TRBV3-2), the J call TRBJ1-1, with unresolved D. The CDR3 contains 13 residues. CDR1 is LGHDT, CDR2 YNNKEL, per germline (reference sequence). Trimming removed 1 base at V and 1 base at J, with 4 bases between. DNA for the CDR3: TGTGCCAGCAGCCAAGCCGGGAACACTGAAGCTTTCTTT. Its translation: CASSQAGNTEAFF.

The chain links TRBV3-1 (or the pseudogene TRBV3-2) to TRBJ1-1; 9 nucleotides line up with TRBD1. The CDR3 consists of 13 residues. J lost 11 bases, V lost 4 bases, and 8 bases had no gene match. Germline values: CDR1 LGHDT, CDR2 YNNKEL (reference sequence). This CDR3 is CASSLLGQGMAFF. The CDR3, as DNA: TGTGCCAGCAGCCTCCTTGGACAGGGGATGGCTTTCTTT.

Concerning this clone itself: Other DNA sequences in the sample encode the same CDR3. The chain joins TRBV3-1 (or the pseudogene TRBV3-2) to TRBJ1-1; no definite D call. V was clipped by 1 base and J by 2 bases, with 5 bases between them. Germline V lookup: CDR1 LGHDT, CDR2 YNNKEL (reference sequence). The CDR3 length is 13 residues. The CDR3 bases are TGTGCCAGCAGCCAAGCAGGTAACACTGAAGCTTTCTTT. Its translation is CASSQAGNTEAFF.

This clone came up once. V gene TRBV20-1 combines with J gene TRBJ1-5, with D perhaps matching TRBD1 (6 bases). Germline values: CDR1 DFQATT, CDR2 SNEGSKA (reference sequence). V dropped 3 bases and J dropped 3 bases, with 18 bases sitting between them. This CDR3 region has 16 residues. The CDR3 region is CSASFGVGQLNQPQHF. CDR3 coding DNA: TGCAGTGCTAGTTTCGGTGTCGGACAGCTCAATCAGCCCCAGCATTTT.

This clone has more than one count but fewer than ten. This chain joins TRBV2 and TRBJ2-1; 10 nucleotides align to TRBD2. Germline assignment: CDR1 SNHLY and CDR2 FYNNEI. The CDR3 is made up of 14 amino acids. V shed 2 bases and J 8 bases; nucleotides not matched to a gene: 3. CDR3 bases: TGTGCCAGCAGTGAACGGGGACTAGCGCATGAGCAGTTCTTC. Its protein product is CASSERGLAHEQFF.

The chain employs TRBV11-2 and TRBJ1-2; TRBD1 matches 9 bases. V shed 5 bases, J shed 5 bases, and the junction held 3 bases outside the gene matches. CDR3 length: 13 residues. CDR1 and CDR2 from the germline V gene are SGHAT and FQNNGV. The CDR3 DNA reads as TGTGCCAGCAGCCGACAGGGGGGGTATGGCTACACCTTC. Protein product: CASSRQGGYGYTF.